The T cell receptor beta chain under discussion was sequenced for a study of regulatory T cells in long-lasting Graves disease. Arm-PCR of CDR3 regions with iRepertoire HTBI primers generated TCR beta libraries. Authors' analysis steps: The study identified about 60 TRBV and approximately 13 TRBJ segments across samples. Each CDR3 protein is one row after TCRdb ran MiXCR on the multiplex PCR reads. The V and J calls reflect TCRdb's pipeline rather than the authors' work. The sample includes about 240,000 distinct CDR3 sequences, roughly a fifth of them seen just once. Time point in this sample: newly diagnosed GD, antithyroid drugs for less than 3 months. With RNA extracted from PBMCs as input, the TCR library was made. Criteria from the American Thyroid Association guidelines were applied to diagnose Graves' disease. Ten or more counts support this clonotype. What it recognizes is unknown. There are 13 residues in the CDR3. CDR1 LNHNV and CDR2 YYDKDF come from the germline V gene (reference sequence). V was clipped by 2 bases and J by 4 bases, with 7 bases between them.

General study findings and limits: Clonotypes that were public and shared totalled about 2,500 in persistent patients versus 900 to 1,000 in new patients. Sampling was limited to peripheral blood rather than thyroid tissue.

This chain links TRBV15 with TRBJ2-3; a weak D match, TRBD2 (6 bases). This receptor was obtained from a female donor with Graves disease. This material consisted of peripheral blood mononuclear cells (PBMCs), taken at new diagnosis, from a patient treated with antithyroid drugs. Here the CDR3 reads CATSRRRADTQYF. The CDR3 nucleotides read TGTGCCACCAGCAGAAGGAGGGCAGATACGCAGTATTTT.